These T cell receptor beta chains were read from a single sample in a study of OX40 agonist ivuxolimab in advanced cancers. Libraries were prepared by immunoSEQ multiplex PCR; TCRdb keeps only in-frame clonotypes and omits some of them. Among 82,000 or so clones listed, approximately 85% were seen once. Sequenced here: CD4+ or CD8+ T cells sorted from blood, sampled in a trial of the OX40 agonist ivuxolimab. These TCRs come from an adult with an advanced solid tumor such as melanoma, head and neck, liver or kidney cancer. The CDR3 runs from the conserved cysteine through the conserved F or W. The order of the fields is V gene, J gene, clone size, D gene, CDR3 DNA, CDR3 protein. The D gene is left open where the match is weak. Part of the rows lack a size; the others show once, few, many or a class for expanded clones.

TRBV7-9	TRBJ1-4	NA	NA	TGTGCCAGCAGCCCCGGGACGTCGGATGAAAAACTGTTTTTT	CASSPGTSDEKLFF
TRBV5-4	TRBJ2-3	NA	TRBD1	TGTGCCAGCAGCCTCACTTGGACAGGCAGCACAGATACGCAGTATTTT	CASSLTWTGSTDTQYF
TRBV7-2	TRBJ1-1	NA	NA	TGTGCCAGCAGCTTAGGGGACGGTTACACTGAAGCTTTCTTT	CASSLGDGYTEAFF
TRBV7-2	TRBJ2-1	few	TRBD2	TGTGCCAGCAGCTTAGAGAGCGGGGGGGCGGGGAATGAGCAGTTCTTC	CASSLESGGAGNEQFF
TRBV6-7	TRBJ2-1	NA	NA	TGTGCCAGCAGTTGGGACGGAAACAATGAGCAGTTCTTC	CASSWDGNNEQFF
TRBV7-2	TRBJ2-7	NA	NA	TGTGCCAGCAGCTTAATTGGGGTAGGGCAGTACTTC	CASSLIGVGQYF
TRBV7-2	TRBJ2-7	NA	NA	TGTGCCAGCAGCTTACAAGGCCACGAGCAGTACTTC	CASSLQGHEQYF
TRBV18	TRBJ1-4	NA	NA	TGTGCCAGCTCACGCCGCGGGGGCGCACATGAAAAACTGTTTTTT	CASSRRGGAHEKLFF
TRBV28	TRBJ2-5	NA	TRBD2	TGTGCCAGCCGGGAGGGGGGCTCGGAGACCCAGTACTTC	CASREGGSETQYF
TRBV11-2	TRBJ2-1	NA	NA	TGTGCCAGCAGCAAGGACAGAGACAATGAGCAGTTCTTC	CASSKDRDNEQFF
TRBV7-6	TRBJ2-1	NA	TRBD2	TGTGCCAGCAGCTTATTCCAGGGGGCTCTTACTAGCGGGGGTTACAATGAGCAGTTCTTC	CASSLFQGALTSGGYNEQFF
TRBV19	TRBJ2-7	once	NA	TGTGCCAGTAGTATTGCGGCAGGCGCCCACTACGAGCAGTACTTC	CASSIAAGAHYEQYF